The 19 T cell receptor beta chains below all came from one sample that was sequenced in a study of T-cell reconstitution after alpha-beta-depleted transplantation in children. The TCRbeta library was prepared with unique molecular identifiers. TCRdb ran MiXCR on the PCR reads and lists one entry per CDR3 protein. The table has 450,000 to 500,000 distinct CDR3 sequences, about an eighth seen once. Sample: PBMCs from the stem cell graft donor, taken from the stem cell graft. Every receptor here comes from a human donor who donated a stem cell graft to a child with combined immunodeficiency.

In its sample, this clonotype was seen many times. The chain is built from TRBV4-3 and TRBJ2-7; no firm D call. Trimming pared 0 bases from V and 3 bases from J, leaving 9 bases between. This CDR3 is 14 amino acids long. CDR1 and CDR2 (germline): LGHNA, YSLEER. The DNA of the CDR3 is TGCGCCAGCAGCCAAGAAGTAGTCGGCTACGAGCAGTACTTC. Amino acid sequence: CASSQEVVGYEQYF.

This clonotype came up a few times. The chain carries TRBV7-2 and TRBJ2-1, with D possibly being TRBD2 (5 bases). Trimming took 0 bases from V and 3 from J, leaving 9 bases between them. This CDR3 has 15 amino acids. Per the germline V gene, CDR1 is SGHTA and CDR2 is FQGNSA. Here the CDR3 reads CASSLASTSYNEQFF. DNA for the CDR3: TGTGCCAGCAGCTTAGCCAGTACTAGCTACAATGAGCAGTTCTTC.

This clonotype has a handful of counts. CDR3 DNA: TGTGCCAGCCGAGGTGCGGGACAGGGCGAGCGGGGCTACACCTTC. The encoded protein is CASRGAGQGERGYTF. This chain connects TRBV6-2 or TRBV6-3 to TRBJ1-2, with 9 bases fitting TRBD1. CDR1 is MNHEY and CDR2 is SVGEGT in the germline V gene. With V trimmed by 8 bases and J by 8 bases, 15 bases remained unmatched. The CDR3 is 15 residues long.

This clonotype was detected ten times or more. This chain joins TRBV12-3 or TRBV12-4 and TRBJ1-3; D unclear. The CDR3 runs to 16 residues. V gave up 3 bases and J gave up 1 base, with 13 bases separating them. The CDR3 DNA reads TGTGCCAGCAGTTTCTTGGCGGGGTTTTCTGGAAACACCATATATTTT. Amino acid sequence: CASSFLAGFSGNTIYF.

The sample holds many counts of this clonotype. The rearrangement joins TRBV15 to TRBJ2-1; D remains ambiguous. The germline gives CDR1 LNHNV, CDR2 YYDKDF (reference sequence). Trimming cost V 1 base and J 4 bases, with 11 bases left between them. The CDR3 is 15 residues long. This chain's CDR3 is CATSRVVVSYNEQFF. CDR3 in DNA: TGTGCCACCAGCAGAGTAGTGGTCAGTTACAATGAGCAGTTCTTC. The full variable domain, rest sourced from reference TRBV15 and TRBJ2-1, is DAMVIQNPRYQVTQFGKPVTLSCSQTLNHNVMYWYQQKSSQAPKLLFHYYDKDFNNEADTPDNFQSRRPNTSFCFLDIRSPGLGDTAMYLCATSRVVVSYNEQFFGPGTRLTVL.

This clonotype was counted between two and nine times. The gene calls are TRBV4-3 and TRBJ2-1; 13 bases map to TRBD2. This CDR3 is built from 18 residues. The V segment lost 0 bases and the J segment 4 bases; nucleotides outside the gene matches: 6. Germline V gene sequence: CDR1 LGHNA, CDR2 YSLEER. As DNA, the CDR3 is TGCGCCAGCAGCCAAGATACGGGACTAGCGGGGCTTTACAATGAGCAGTTCTTC. Its translation: CASSQDTGLAGLYNEQFF.

This rearrangement joins TRBV7-8 to TRBJ1-4, with D unresolved. V dropped 8 bases and J dropped 3 bases, with 7 bases sitting between them. CDR1 and CDR2 (germline): SGHVS, FQNEAQ. CDR3 length equals 12 residues. DNA of the CDR3: TGTGCCAGCGGCCGAGCTAATGAAAAACTGTTTTTT. This sequence encodes CASGRANEKLFF.

The chain recombines TRBV11-1 with TRBJ2-7; 10 nucleotides match TRBD2. This CDR3 comprises 15 residues. Germline lookup yields CDR1 SGHAT and CDR2 FQDESV (reference sequence). The V and J ends lost 5 bases and 3 bases, in that order; junction bases with no gene match: 7. This CDR3 reads CASSPWTSGHYEQYF. As DNA, the CDR3 is TGTGCCAGCAGCCCATGGACTAGCGGACACTACGAGCAGTACTTC.

The V call is TRBV5-4, the J call TRBJ1-2, with no clear D. The V and J ends lost 6 bases and 4 bases respectively, with 13 bases between them. There are 13 residues in the CDR3. Germline loops: CDR1 SGHNT, CDR2 YYREEE (reference sequence). The CDR3 sequence is CASNPRTGYGYTF. The DNA for the CDR3 is TGTGCCAGCAATCCAAGGACGGGCTATGGCTACACCTTC.

A few counts support this clonotype. The chain couples TRBV18 to TRBJ2-1; D possibly corresponds to TRBD2 (5 bases). The CDR3 consists of 15 residues. Trimming left V 0 bases short and J 7 bases short, with 13 bases between. Germline V CDR1 and CDR2: KGHSH, LQKENI. The CDR3: CASSPPGQRRNEQFF. In nucleotides, the CDR3 is TGTGCCAGCTCACCACCTGGGCAGAGGAGGAATGAGCAGTTCTTC.

This clonotype has a count of ten or more. The rearrangement joins TRBV9 to TRBJ2-7, with D perhaps matching TRBD2 (5 bases). Trimming took off 3 bases at V and 3 bases at J, with 10 bases between the two ends. CDR3 size: 13 residues. The germline V gene encodes CDR1 SGDLS and CDR2 YYNGEE. CDR3 sequence (DNA): TGTGCCAGCAGCGCCGACGGACTCTACGAGCAGTACTTC. Translating it yields CASSADGLYEQYF.

There are many counts of this clonotype. V usage is TRBV13 and J usage is TRBJ2-7; 11 bases agree with TRBD2. Unmatched junction bases numbered 8, after V lost 5 bases and J lost 2 bases. CDR1 and CDR2 (germline): PRHDT, FYEKMQ (reference sequence). The CDR3 covers 16 residues. The CDR3 loop reads CASSLTGTSGPYEQYF. Written as DNA, the CDR3 is TGTGCCAGCAGCCTAACCGGGACTAGCGGTCCCTACGAGCAGTACTTC.

The chain is built from TRBV28 and TRBJ1-2; no firm D call. Germline CDR1 and CDR2: MDHEN and SYDVKM. The length of the CDR3 is 15 residues. The V end was cut by 5 bases, the J end by 6 bases, with 19 bases between. DNA for the CDR3: TGTGCCAGCAGTCCAGGTGACGTTAAGGGCGATGGCTACACCTTC. The encoded protein is CASSPGDVKGDGYTF.

The chain carries TRBV29-1 and TRBJ2-7; TRBD1 agrees at 8 bases. The CDR3 extends over 12 amino acids. After removal of 5 bases from V and 4 bases from J, the junction contained 4 bases not matched to a gene. CDR1 and CDR2 (germline): SQVTM, ANQGSEA. CDR3 DNA: TGCAGCGTTTGGACAGGGCCATACGAGCAGTACTTC. This gives the protein CSVWTGPYEQYF.

The chain carries TRBV21-1 and TRBJ2-7. TRBV21-1 is deemed a pseudogene. The CDR3 runs 13 residues. CDR3 sequence reads: CASSKEWTLEQYF. The CDR3 DNA sequence: TGTGCCAGCAGCAAAGAGTGGACGCTCGAGCAGTACTTC.

The CDR3 DNA is TGTGCCATCACGGGGGGCAGCTCTGGGGCCAACGTCCTGACTTTC. It encodes CAITGGSSGANVLTF. The rearrangement joins TRBV10-3 to TRBJ2-6; D perhaps matches TRBD2 (7 bases). Germline V lookup: CDR1 ENHRY, CDR2 SYGVKD. The V end lost 7 bases, the J end lost 0 bases, and 10 bases lay between the germline ends. The CDR3 totals 15 residues.

The V call is TRBV7-9, the J call TRBJ1-4; D is uncertain. The CDR3 consists of 13 residues. V lost 5 bases, J lost 8 bases, and 12 bases lay in between. Germline V gene lookup returns CDR1 SEHNR and CDR2 FQNEAQ (reference sequence). The CDR3 loop reads CASSRGEVEKLFF. The CDR3, as DNA: TGTGCCAGCAGCCGGGGTGAGGTAGAAAAACTGTTTTTT.

This clonotype was seen only a few times. This chain links TRBV29-1 with TRBJ1-2; possible D gene TRBD1, 5 bases. V lost 6 bases and J lost 6, with 20 bases in between. CDR3 size: 14 residues. Per the germline V gene, CDR1 is SQVTM and CDR2 is ANQGSEA. The CDR3 DNA sequence: TGCAGCGTGGGCCGGGAGGGGTCTACGGATGGCTACACCTTC. It yields the protein CSVGREGSTDGYTF. Combining the CDR3 with reference TRBV29-1 and TRBJ1-2 gives the whole variable domain SAVISQKPSRDICQRGTSLTIQCQVDSQVTMMFWYRQQPGQSLTLIATANQGSEATYESGFVIDKFPISRPNLTFSTLTVSNMSPEDSSIYLCSVGREGSTDGYTFGSGTRLTVV.

The chain joins TRBV11-2 to TRBJ2-1; D not certain. CDR1 and CDR2 from the germline V gene are SGHAT and FQNNGV. The CDR3 spans 13 residues. The V end was cut by 5 bases, the J end by 8 bases, with 13 bases between. In DNA form, the CDR3 reads TGTGCCAGCAGCCCCCAGACTTGGGATGAGCAGTTCTTC. Its translation is CASSPQTWDEQFF. Together with reference TRBV11-2 and TRBJ2-1, the CDR3 gives the full variable domain: EAGVAQSPRYKIIEKRQSVAFWCNPISGHATLYWYQQILGQGPKLLIQFQNNGVVDDSQLPKDRFSAERLKGVDSTLKIQPAKLEDSAVYLCASSPQTWDEQFFGPGTRLTVL.